This passage covers 20 T cell receptor beta chains from one sample sequenced in a study of T cell responses to AZD1222 COVID-19 vaccine (dated by TCRdb to the early 2020s). According to the study, the label for this sample's time point signals: about 28 days (+/-7) after the second vaccine dose. The library was generated by the immunoSEQ multiplex PCR assay. Imported from immuneACCESS, the table was reduced by TCRdb to in-frame sequences with V and J called. These copies leave out some clones; in studies compared against another copy, an unresolved V gene accounts for under half, and the cause of the remainder is not known. This sample comprises some 180,000 clones, around 88% of them detected only once. The ten largest make up about 1% of the sample. This specimen was peripheral blood, taken 28 days after the second AZD1222 dose. The source is an adult who received the AZD1222 COVID-19 vaccine.

This chain joins TRBV5-1 and TRBJ1-2; 10 nucleotides agree with TRBD1. The germline CDR1 and CDR2 sequences are SGHRS and YFSETQ. The CDR3 contains 15 residues. The ends lost 0 bases at V and 8 bases at J; junction bases unmatched: 7. The CDR3 spells CASSLEGQGSVGYTF. The CDR3 DNA reads TGCGCCAGCAGCTTGGAGGGACAGGGGTCCGTAGGCTACACCTTC.

The chain joins TRBV2 to TRBJ1-5; possibly TRBD1 for D (6 bases). The CDR3 is 13 residues long. Trimming stripped 8 bases from V and 6 bases from J, with 14 bases between. Germline loops: CDR1 SNHLY, CDR2 FYNNEI. This chain's CDR3 is CASGGRAFQPQHF. CDR3 in DNA: TGTGCCAGCGGGGGCAGGGCTTTTCAGCCCCAGCATTTT. Full variable domain (outside the CDR3, taken from reference TRBV2 and TRBJ1-5): EPEVTQTPSHQVTQMGQEVILRCVPISNHLYFYWYRQILGQKVEFLVSFYNNEISEKSEIFDDQFSVERPDGSNFTLKIRSTKLEDSAMYFCASGGRAFQPQHFGDGTRLSIL.

The V and J genes are TRBV5-1 and TRBJ1-1, with 10 nucleotides matching TRBD1. The V gene end was trimmed by 3 bases and the J gene end by 5 bases; junction bases not matched to a gene: 7. The germline V gene has CDR1 SGHRS and CDR2 YFSETQ. The CDR3 is made up of 15 amino acids. CDR3 DNA sequence: TGCGCCAGCAGCTCCGGGACAGGGGCGGTAACTGAAGCTTTCTTT. Its translation is CASSSGTGAVTEAFF.

The chain joins TRBV2 to TRBJ2-5; 8 bases are shared with TRBD2. Trimming cost V 3 bases and J 2 bases; bases outside gene matches: 14. Germline assignment: CDR1 SNHLY and CDR2 FYNNEI. This CDR3 region has 18 residues. The CDR3 bases are TGTGCCAGCAGTGATCGGATCGGGGGGGGCCTGGGGCAAGAGACCCAGTACTTC. It yields the protein CASSDRIGGGLGQETQYF.

V gene TRBV19 combines with J gene TRBJ1-1, with 8 bases lining up with TRBD1. Germline V gene lookup returns CDR1 LNHDA and CDR2 SQIVND (reference sequence). Trimming cost V 6 bases and J 4 bases; bases outside gene matches: 10. CDR3 length: 15 amino acids. As DNA, the CDR3 is TGTGCCAGTAGGGAAGGCAGGGGGCCGGGCACTGAAGCTTTCTTT. Its protein product is CASREGRGPGTEAFF. Full variable domain (outside the CDR3, taken from reference TRBV19 and TRBJ1-1): DGGITQSPKYLFRKEGQNVTLSCEQNLNHDAMYWYRQDPGQGLRLIYYSQIVNDFQKGDIAEGYSVSREKKESFPLTVTSAQKNPTAFYLCASREGRGPGTEAFFGQGTRLTVV.

This clone was found a few times. This chain uses TRBV2 with TRBJ1-4; D is unresolved. CDR3 length equals 11 residues. In germline, CDR1 is SNHLY, CDR2 FYNNEI. V lost 4 bases, J lost 8 bases, and 5 bases lay in between. CDR3 bases: TGTGCCAGCAGTGGCCTGGAAAAACTGTTTTTT. Translation: CASSGLEKLFF.

The CDR3 loop is CASSLSGGDINEQFF. The CDR3 region has the DNA TGTGCCAGCAGCCTGAGCGGGGGGGATATCAATGAGCAGTTCTTC. This chain joins TRBV11-3 and TRBJ2-1, with 10 nucleotides matching TRBD2. The V and J ends lost 5 bases and 6 bases, in that order; junction bases with no gene match: 7. The CDR3 has 15 residues. Germline V lookup: CDR1 SGHNT, CDR2 YENEEA.

The J gene is TRBJ2-6, the V gene TRBV4-3, with no clear D. This CDR3 comprises 16 residues. Trimming removed 0 bases from V and 1 base from J, with 7 bases in between. Germline V gives CDR1 LGHNA, CDR2 YSLEER. CDR3 sequence (DNA): TGCGCCAGCAGCCAAGATAGAGCGTCTGGGGCCAACGTCCTGACTTTC. It translates to CASSQDRASGANVLTF.

The rearrangement joins TRBV2 to TRBJ1-2; tentative D call: TRBD1 (5 bases). The length of the CDR3 is 13 residues. Germline-derived CDR1 and CDR2 are SNHLY and FYNNEI. V was clipped by 3 bases and J by 6 bases, with 11 bases between them. The CDR3 is CASSDQGPHGYTF. In DNA form, the CDR3 reads TGTGCCAGCAGTGACCAGGGTCCCCATGGCTACACCTTC.

The chain links TRBV7-2 to TRBJ2-5; TRBD2 matches at 10 bases. Unmatched junction bases numbered 8, after V lost 6 bases and J lost 4 bases. CDR3 length equals 15 residues. Germline CDR1 SGHTA, CDR2 FQGNSA. The CDR3 sequence: CASSWRASGGETQYF. DNA of the CDR3: TGTGCCAGCAGTTGGAGGGCTAGCGGGGGAGAGACCCAGTACTTC.

The CDR3 reads CASSLTGQEAHF. The CDR3 DNA is TGTGCCAGCAGTCTGACTGGACAGGAGGCCCACTTT. The chain has TRBV6-4 and TRBJ1-6; 7 nucleotides align to TRBD1. From germline, CDR1 is MRHNA and CDR2 SNTAGT. After removal of 5 bases from V and 18 bases from J, the junction contained 10 bases not matched to a gene. CDR3 length: 12 amino acids.

The chain carries TRBV5-1 and TRBJ2-3; D unclear. The CDR3 has 16 residues. V lost 0 bases and J 2 bases, leaving 13 bases between the germline ends. Germline V lookup: CDR1 SGHRS, CDR2 YFSETQ. CDR3 coding DNA: TGCGCCAGCAGCTTGGCCGGTACCAGATACACAGATACGCAGTATTTT. Translation: CASSLAGTRYTDTQYF.

The V call is TRBV3-1 (or the pseudogene TRBV3-2), the J call TRBJ2-7; 7 bases fit TRBD1. Germline V gene sequence: CDR1 LGHDT, CDR2 YNNKEL (reference sequence). The CDR3 consists of 16 residues. The ends lost 3 bases at V and 0 bases at J; junction bases unmatched: 8. This CDR3 reads CASSQDRDRSSYEQYF. In DNA, the CDR3 is TGTGCCAGCAGCCAGGACCGGGACAGAAGCTCCTACGAGCAGTACTTC.

The V gene is TRBV5-1, the J gene TRBJ2-7; D not resolved. V lost 0 bases to trimming and J lost 2 bases, with 9 bases between them. This CDR3 region has 14 residues. The germline CDR1 and CDR2 sequences are SGHRS and YFSETQ. In DNA form, the CDR3 reads TGCGCCAGCAGCTTGGCTGACCCAGCCTACGAGCAGTACTTC. Amino acid sequence: CASSLADPAYEQYF.

The rearrangement links TRBV11-1 to TRBJ1-6, with D maybe TRBD1 (5 bases). This CDR3 is 16 amino acids long. CDR1 SGHAT and CDR2 FQDESV come from the germline V gene (reference sequence). Trimming removed 5 bases from V and 4 bases from J, with 15 bases in between. CDR3 nucleotides: TGTGCCAGCAGCGTGACTGCTCGGGGGTATAATTCACCCCTCCACTTT. Translated, it gives CASSVTARGYNSPLHF.

V usage is TRBV5-8 and J usage is TRBJ1-1; D possibly corresponds to TRBD1 (5 bases). V lost 4 bases and J 0 bases, leaving 10 bases between the germline ends. CDR1 SGHTS and CDR2 YDEGEE come from the germline V gene. The CDR3 covers 14 residues. DNA of the CDR3: TGTGCCAGCAGCGGAAGGGGCCTGAACACTGAAGCTTTCTTT. As protein: CASSGRGLNTEAFF.

DNA of the CDR3: TGCGCCAGCAGAGTGGAACCTTTTGACGAGCAGTACTTC. The encoded protein is CASRVEPFDEQYF. This chain uses TRBV5-1 with TRBJ2-7; no definite D call. The V gene lost 5 bases and the J gene lost 5 bases, with 14 bases spanning the gap. This CDR3 spans 13 amino acids. Germline lookup yields CDR1 SGHRS and CDR2 YFSETQ.

The chain combines TRBV19 with TRBJ2-3, with D unclear. There are 13 residues in the CDR3. Trimming removed 5 bases at V and 2 bases at J, with 8 bases between. Per germline, CDR1 LNHDA and CDR2 SQIVND (reference sequence). The CDR3 region is CASSAVITDTQYF. The CDR3 nucleotides are TGTGCCAGTAGTGCCGTCATCACAGATACGCAGTATTTT.

The V and J genes are TRBV6-5 and TRBJ2-3; 12 bases fit TRBD2. The CDR3 has 15 residues. V lost 6 bases to trimming and J lost 5 bases; unmatched junction nucleotides: 6. The germline V gene has CDR1 MNHEY and CDR2 SVGAGI. CDR3 nucleotide sequence: TGTGCCAGCAGCCGGCTAGCGGGGGGGGGAGATACGCAGTATTTT. Translating gives CASSRLAGGGDTQYF.

The chain recombines TRBV30 with TRBJ1-2; D call uncertain. The length of the CDR3 is 17 residues. Germline V gene data show CDR1 as GTSNPN and CDR2 as SVGIG (reference sequence). V lost 0 bases to trimming and J lost 4 bases, with 21 bases between them. The CDR3 region is CAWSVGMESRRSYGYTF. CDR3 in DNA: TGTGCCTGGAGTGTAGGAATGGAATCCCGACGGTCCTATGGCTACACCTTC.